The 27 T cell receptor beta chains in this list originate from one sample, sequenced in a study of PD-1 blockade in classical Hodgkin lymphoma. TCRdb's copy holds only in-frame clones and misses some; the assay was immunoSEQ multiplex PCR. The table has 70,000 or so clones, over 85% seen once. The time point is: newly diagnosed, previously untreated cHL patient sample. Sequencing used peripheral blood mononuclear cells (PBMCs). These receptors all come from a human donor with classical Hodgkin lymphoma.

The chain links TRBV5-4 to TRBJ1-2; TRBD1 matches at 10 bases. The CDR3 covers 16 residues. Looked up from germline, CDR1 is SGHNT and CDR2 is YYREEE (reference sequence). V trimming: 3 bases; J trimming: 4 bases; junction bases outside the gene matches: 9. The CDR3 DNA reads as TGTGCCAGCAGCTCCGCCGGGACAGGGGCTCTCTATGGCTACACCTTC. Its protein is CASSSAGTGALYGYTF.

The V call is TRBV10-3, the J call TRBJ1-3; 10 nucleotides agree with TRBD1. Per germline, CDR1 ENHRY and CDR2 SYGVKD. V shed 6 bases and J 2 bases; nucleotides not matched to a gene: 4. The CDR3 covers 15 residues. The CDR3 nucleotides are TGTGCCATCAGCCGGGACAGGGGCCCTGGAAACACCATATATTTT. This codes for CAISRDRGPGNTIYF.

The chain uses TRBV5-1 and TRBJ2-2; D gene unclear. The V gene lost 0 bases and the J gene lost 5 bases, with 5 bases spanning the gap. The CDR3 extends over 13 amino acids. Per germline, CDR1 SGHRS and CDR2 YFSETQ. The CDR3 region is CASSLVVTGELFF. The CDR3 nucleotides are TGCGCCAGCAGCTTGGTAGTGACCGGGGAGCTGTTTTTT.

The CDR3 loop is CASRGQMNTEAFF. CDR3 nucleotides: TGTGCCAGCAGGGGACAGATGAACACTGAAGCTTTCTTT. The rearrangement uses TRBV6-5 and TRBJ1-1; 7 positions match TRBD1. Per germline, CDR1 MNHEY and CDR2 SVGAGI. Germline trimming cut 6 bases from V and 0 bases from J; bases unmatched to any gene: 1. This CDR3 is 13 amino acids long.

This clone was recorded once. The chain is built from TRBV6-1 and TRBJ2-5; no firm D call. The V gene lost 6 bases and the J gene lost 1 base, with 15 bases spanning the gap. The CDR3 extends over 15 amino acids. Germline V gene sequence: CDR1 MNHNS, CDR2 SASEGT. In DNA form, the CDR3 reads TGTGCCAGCAGCGAGATGTTGACGGGCCAAGAGACCCAGTACTTC. Translation gives CASSEMLTGQETQYF.

The chain links TRBV28 to TRBJ2-7, with TRBD2 matching over 11 bases. Germline V CDR1 and CDR2: MDHEN, SYDVKM. CDR3 length: 14 residues. V was clipped by 6 bases and J by 4 bases; unmatched bases: 5. CDR3 residues: CASRTSGISYEQYF. For the CDR3, the DNA is TGTGCCAGCAGGACTAGCGGGATTAGTTACGAGCAGTACTTC.

The chain carries TRBV5-1 and TRBJ2-1; D is unclear. CDR1 SGHRS and CDR2 YFSETQ come from the germline V gene. V lost 4 bases and J lost 0, with 14 bases in between. The CDR3 extends over 16 amino acids. CDR3 nucleotide sequence: TGCGCCAGCAGCAGGGTCACCTTTAGCTCCTACAATGAGCAGTTCTTC. This sequence encodes CASSRVTFSSYNEQFF. Variable domain in full (rest from reference TRBV5-1 and TRBJ2-1): KAGVTQTPRYLIKTRGQQVTLSCSPISGHRSVSWYQQTPGQGLQFLFEYFSETQRNKGNFPGRFSGRQFSNSRSEMNVSTLELGDSALYLCASSRVTFSSYNEQFFGPGTRLTVL.

This chain links TRBV5-5 with TRBJ1-1, with a possible D match to TRBD1 (5 bases). Germline V gene lookup returns CDR1 SGHKS and CDR2 YYEKEE (reference sequence). V lost 4 bases, J lost 2 bases, and 24 bases lay in between. The CDR3 is made up of 18 amino acids. The CDR3 reads CASSPNPVAGYFNTEAFF. The DNA for the CDR3 is TGTGCCAGCAGCCCCAACCCCGTGGCAGGGTATTTCAACACTGAAGCTTTCTTT.

V is TRBV5-1 and J is TRBJ1-1; D possibly corresponds to TRBD1 (5 bases). This CDR3 spans 16 amino acids. V was cut by 2 bases and J by 1 base, with 15 bases left in between. Germline-derived CDR1 and CDR2 are SGHRS and YFSETQ. The CDR3 nucleotides read TGCGCCAGCAGCTTTACCGGGCCCGGGGGGAACACTGAAGCTTTCTTT. This codes for CASSFTGPGGNTEAFF.

The rearrangement uses TRBV18 and TRBJ1-1; TRBD1 aligns across 8 bases. J gave up 7 bases and V 3 bases, and 10 bases lay outside the gene matches. Per the germline V gene, CDR1 is KGHSH and CDR2 is LQKENI. CDR3 length: 15 amino acids. CDR3 DNA sequence: TGTGCCAGCTCACCGGGACAGGAGGGGGCCAATGAAGCTTTCTTT. It yields the protein CASSPGQEGANEAFF. Based on the CDR3 plus reference TRBV18 and TRBJ1-1, the full variable domain is NAGVMQNPRHLVRRRGQEARLRCSPMKGHSHVYWYRQLPEEGLKFMVYLQKENIIDESGMPKERFSAEFPKEGPSILRIQQVVRGDSAAYFCASSPGQEGANEAFFGQGTRLTVV.

The chain joins TRBV20-1 to TRBJ2-5; D not resolved. V was trimmed by 5 bases and J by 5 bases, leaving 9 bases between them. Germline V lookup: CDR1 DFQATT, CDR2 SNEGSKA (reference sequence). The CDR3 has 11 amino acids. CDR3 protein: CSAYSPETQYF. CDR3 bases: TGCAGTGCTTATTCACCGGAGACCCAGTACTTC.

CDR3 in DNA: TGTGCCAGCAGATACCTAGGGGCAGAGACCCAGTACTTC. Translating gives CASRYLGAETQYF. The chain employs TRBV6-6 and TRBJ2-5; D may be TRBD1 (5 bases). CDR1 and CDR2 from the germline V gene are MNHNY and SVGAGI (reference sequence). V lost 6 bases and J 4 bases, leaving 12 bases between the germline ends. This CDR3 region has 13 residues.

For the CDR3, the DNA is TGTGCCAGCAGTGCGGACGGTGCCTCTAACTATGGCTACACCTTC. It translates to CASSADGASNYGYTF. The chain employs TRBV6-1 and TRBJ1-2; D remains unclear. Trimming took 4 bases from V and 0 from J, leaving 12 bases between them. Germline-derived CDR1 and CDR2 are MNHNS and SASEGT. This CDR3 comprises 15 residues.

The chain links TRBV6-1 to TRBJ1-1, with D perhaps matching TRBD1 (5 bases). Germline lookup yields CDR1 MNHNS and CDR2 SASEGT. CDR3 length: 16 residues. The V and J ends lost 4 bases and 6 bases respectively, with 21 bases between them. In DNA, the CDR3 is TGTGCCAGCAGTGTTCCCTCGGGGACCCATAACTCTGAAGCTTTCTTT. It is translated as CASSVPSGTHNSEAFF.

This chain joins TRBV6-5 and TRBJ1-6, with D possibly TRBD1 on 5 matching bases. The germline V gene encodes CDR1 MNHEY and CDR2 SVGAGI. V was trimmed by 7 bases and J by 6 bases, leaving 16 bases between them. This CDR3 comprises 15 residues. In DNA, the CDR3 is TGTGCCAGCACCAGGGTTGAAGGTGGTAATTCACCCCTCCACTTT. Amino acid sequence: CASTRVEGGNSPLHF.

This clone has only one observation. The V gene is TRBV11-3, the J gene TRBJ2-1; 8 nucleotides line up with TRBD2. Germline V gene lookup returns CDR1 SGHNT and CDR2 YENEEA. The CDR3 has 15 residues. With 1 base clipped from V and 4 bases from J, the junction kept 3 bases outside the gene matches. The CDR3 is CASSLGTSLYNEQFF. In DNA, the CDR3 is TGTGCCAGCAGCTTAGGGACTAGCCTTTACAATGAGCAGTTCTTC.

This chain links TRBV4-1 with TRBJ2-7; D remains unclear. Trimming stripped 0 bases from V and 0 bases from J, with 6 bases between. CDR1 and CDR2 (germline): MGHRA, YSYEKL. The CDR3 extends over 14 amino acids. The CDR3 nucleotides read TGCGCCAGCAGCCAAGAAGCCATCTCCTACGAGCAGTACTTC. The encoded protein is CASSQEAISYEQYF.

This chain connects TRBV6-5 to TRBJ2-5; no firm D call. Trimming shortened V by 1 base and J by 2 bases, and 11 bases separated the two germline ends. The CDR3 loop spans 15 amino acids. Germline V gene lookup returns CDR1 MNHEY and CDR2 SVGAGI. Written as DNA, the CDR3 is TGTGCCAGCAGTTACTACGCCGCGCCTCAAGAGACCCAGTACTTC. This translates into CASSYYAAPQETQYF.

The chain uses TRBV5-1 and TRBJ2-2; no reliable D call. V was shortened by 1 base and J by 4 bases, with 8 bases between the two germline ends. The length of the CDR3 is 14 residues. Germline CDR1 SGHRS, CDR2 YFSETQ. The CDR3 sequence: CASSLSQSTGELFF. DNA for the CDR3: TGCGCCAGCAGCTTGAGTCAGTCCACCGGGGAGCTGTTTTTT.

For the CDR3, the DNA is TGTGCCAGCAGTGGGGGCAGAGCTACTGAAGCTTTCTTT. It encodes CASSGGRATEAFF. The J gene is TRBJ1-1, the V gene TRBV2; D is possibly TRBD1 (5 bases). V was cut by 4 bases and J by 5 bases, with 11 bases left in between. This CDR3 is built from 13 residues. The V gene's germline CDR1 is SNHLY and CDR2 FYNNEI.

The gene calls are TRBV7-2 and TRBJ1-5; no reliable D call. CDR1 is SGHTA and CDR2 is FQGNSA in the germline V gene. The CDR3 contains 15 residues. The V end was cut by 3 bases, the J end by 6 bases, with 15 bases between. Here the CDR3 reads CASSFEPRSSQPQHF. CDR3 bases: TGTGCCAGCAGCTTTGAACCCAGGTCCAGTCAGCCCCAGCATTTT.

The V call is TRBV10-2, the J call TRBJ1-2, with 10 bases aligning to TRBD1. This CDR3 has 13 amino acids. The junction had 6 bases not matched to a gene; V was cut back by 6 bases and J by 8 bases. Germline V lookup: CDR1 WSHSY, CDR2 SAAADI. CDR3 nucleotides: TGCGCCAGCAGGGAGACAGGGGGCGGGGGCTACACCTTC. It specifies CASRETGGGGYTF.

The gene calls are TRBV28 and TRBJ2-3; 13 bases match TRBD2. Germline lookup yields CDR1 MDHEN and CDR2 SYDVKM. V lost 5 bases to trimming and J lost 14 bases; unmatched junction nucleotides: 4. The CDR3 has 12 residues. CDR3 protein: CASSDTSGRVYF. In DNA form, the CDR3 reads TGTGCCAGCAGTGACACTAGCGGGAGGGTGTATTTT.

The chain uses TRBV19 and TRBJ2-4; D not certain. Trimming cost V 6 bases and J 9 bases, with 15 bases left between them. The CDR3 is made up of 13 amino acids. Germline CDR1 reads LNHDA; CDR2 reads SQIVND (reference sequence). The CDR3 nucleotides are TGTGCCAGTAGCAACCTCAGTAAGCGCATTCAGTACTTC. Its translation: CASSNLSKRIQYF.

The chain joins TRBV5-5 to TRBJ1-1, with D perhaps matching TRBD1 (6 bases). The V end lost 1 base, the J end lost 4 bases, and 11 bases lay between the germline ends. Germline values: CDR1 SGHKS, CDR2 YYEKEE (reference sequence). The CDR3 sequence is 14 residues long. The CDR3 sequence is CASSLPGGGTEAFF. CDR3 nucleotides: TGTGCCAGCAGCTTGCCGGGGGGCGGCACTGAAGCTTTCTTT.

The chain carries TRBV18 and TRBJ1-3; D unresolved. This CDR3 contains 17 residues. Germline V lookup: CDR1 KGHSH, CDR2 LQKENI. Deletions cut 3 bases from V and 0 bases from J, with 15 bases between. The CDR3 here is CASSPNAGSSSGNTIYF. The CDR3 bases are TGTGCCAGCTCACCCAATGCGGGCTCGTCCTCTGGAAACACCATATATTTT.

The chain is built from TRBV7-2 and TRBJ2-5, with 7 bases lining up with TRBD2. CDR1 is SGHTA and CDR2 is FQGNSA in the germline V gene. The CDR3 contains 14 residues. V trimming: 2 bases; J trimming: 2 bases; junction bases outside the gene matches: 2. The CDR3 protein is CASSLSGGQETQYF. DNA for the CDR3: TGTGCCAGCAGCTTATCCGGGGGGCAAGAGACCCAGTACTTC.